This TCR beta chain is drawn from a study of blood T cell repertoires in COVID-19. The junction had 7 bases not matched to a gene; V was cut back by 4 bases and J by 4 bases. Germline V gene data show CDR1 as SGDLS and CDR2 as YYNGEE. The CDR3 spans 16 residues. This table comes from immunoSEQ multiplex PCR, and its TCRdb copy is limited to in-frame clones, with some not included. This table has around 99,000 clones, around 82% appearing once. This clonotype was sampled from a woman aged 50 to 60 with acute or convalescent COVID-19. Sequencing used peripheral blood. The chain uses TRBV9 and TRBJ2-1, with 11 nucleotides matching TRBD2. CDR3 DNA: TGTGCCAGCAGCCCCCGTAGCGGGGGGGGGTACAATGAGCAGTTCTTC. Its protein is CASSPRSGGGYNEQFF. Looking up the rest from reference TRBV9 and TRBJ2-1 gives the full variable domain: DSGVTQTPKHLITATGQRVTLRCSPRSGDLSVYWYQQSLDQGLQFLIQYYNGEERAKGNILERFSAQQFPDLHSELNLSSLELGDSALYFCASSPRSGGGYNEQFFGPGTRLTVL.